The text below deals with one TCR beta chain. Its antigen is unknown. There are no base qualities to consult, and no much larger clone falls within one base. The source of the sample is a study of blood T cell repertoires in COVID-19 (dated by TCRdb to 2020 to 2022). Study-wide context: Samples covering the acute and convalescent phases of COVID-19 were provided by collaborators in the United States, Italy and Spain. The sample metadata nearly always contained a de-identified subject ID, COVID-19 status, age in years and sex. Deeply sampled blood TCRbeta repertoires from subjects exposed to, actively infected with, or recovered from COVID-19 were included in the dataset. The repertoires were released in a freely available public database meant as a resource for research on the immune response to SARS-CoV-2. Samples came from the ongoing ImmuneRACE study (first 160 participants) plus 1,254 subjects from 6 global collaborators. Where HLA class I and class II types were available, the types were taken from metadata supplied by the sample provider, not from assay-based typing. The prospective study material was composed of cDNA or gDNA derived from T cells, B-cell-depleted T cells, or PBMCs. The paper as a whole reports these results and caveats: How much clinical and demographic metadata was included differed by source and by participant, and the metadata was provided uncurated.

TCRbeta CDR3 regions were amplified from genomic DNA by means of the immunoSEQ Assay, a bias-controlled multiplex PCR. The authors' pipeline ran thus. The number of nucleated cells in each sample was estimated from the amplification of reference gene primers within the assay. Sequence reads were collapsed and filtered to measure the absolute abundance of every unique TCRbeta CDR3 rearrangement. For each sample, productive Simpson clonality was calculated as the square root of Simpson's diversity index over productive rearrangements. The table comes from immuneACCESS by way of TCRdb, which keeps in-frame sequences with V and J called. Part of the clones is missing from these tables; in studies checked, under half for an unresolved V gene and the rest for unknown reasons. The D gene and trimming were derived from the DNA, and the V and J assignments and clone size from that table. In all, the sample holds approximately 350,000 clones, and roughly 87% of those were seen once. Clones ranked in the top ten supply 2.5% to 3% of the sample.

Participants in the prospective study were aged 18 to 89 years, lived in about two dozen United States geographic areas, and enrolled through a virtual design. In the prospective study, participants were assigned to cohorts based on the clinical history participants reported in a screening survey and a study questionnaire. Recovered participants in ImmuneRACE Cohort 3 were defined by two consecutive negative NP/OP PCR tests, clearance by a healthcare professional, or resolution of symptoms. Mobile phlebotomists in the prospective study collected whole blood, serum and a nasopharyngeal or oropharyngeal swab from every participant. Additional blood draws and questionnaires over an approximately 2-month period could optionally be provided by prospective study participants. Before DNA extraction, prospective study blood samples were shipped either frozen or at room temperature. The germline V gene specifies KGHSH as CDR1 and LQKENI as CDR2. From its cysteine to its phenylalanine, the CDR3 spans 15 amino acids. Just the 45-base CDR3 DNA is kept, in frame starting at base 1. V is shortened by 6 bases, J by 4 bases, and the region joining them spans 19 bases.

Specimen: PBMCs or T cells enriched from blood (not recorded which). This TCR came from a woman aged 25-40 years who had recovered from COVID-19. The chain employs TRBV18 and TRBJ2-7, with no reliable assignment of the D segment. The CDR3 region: CASSSTGSEIYEQYF. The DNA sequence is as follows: TGTGCCAGCTCCTCTACCGGGTCTGAGATTTACGAGCAGTACTTC.